This passage covers 28 T cell receptor beta chains from one sample sequenced in a study of vaccination and CD4 T cells after COVID-19. Sample time point: late sampling 161 to 241 days after vaccination in three convalescent patients. TCRdb fed the PCR reads into MiXCR, producing one record per CDR3 protein. The sample records about 33,000 distinct CDR3 sequences, about 35% being singletons. The specimen was CD4+ T cells from blood, collected about 7 months after SARS-CoV-2 vaccination. All receptors come from a human donor who had recovered from COVID-19.

In its sample, this clonotype was seen a few times. The chain carries TRBV6-5 and TRBJ2-7; 8 nucleotides line up with TRBD1. This CDR3 comprises 14 residues. Germline CDR1 MNHEY, CDR2 SVGAGI. J was trimmed by 3 bases and V by 2 bases; bases with no gene match: 3. Here the CDR3 reads CASSYQGQDYEQYF. The CDR3 DNA follows: TGTGCCAGCAGTTACCAGGGACAGGACTACGAGCAGTACTTC.

Only a few counts were recorded for this clonotype. J is TRBJ2-7 and V is TRBV7-8; D uncertain. Germline V gene lookup returns CDR1 SGHVS and CDR2 FQNEAQ. This CDR3 is 14 amino acids long. Trimming pared 5 bases from V and 0 bases from J, leaving 11 bases between. This CDR3 reads CASSPTGPSYEQYF. CDR3 bases: TGTGCCAGCAGCCCCACCGGGCCCTCCTACGAGCAGTACTTC.

This rearrangement joins TRBV2 to TRBJ1-5; D remains ambiguous. V lost 3 bases and J 0 bases, leaving 6 bases between the germline ends. This CDR3 spans 14 amino acids. Germline V CDR1 and CDR2: SNHLY, FYNNEI. CDR3 nucleotide sequence: TGTGCCAGCAGTGATTTGGTTAGCAATCAGCCCCAGCATTTT. This encodes CASSDLVSNQPQHF.

J is TRBJ2-7 and V is TRBV7-9, with 7 bases lining up with TRBD1. V was clipped by 5 bases and J by 4 bases; unmatched bases: 11. CDR1 is SEHNR and CDR2 is FQNEAQ in the germline V gene (reference sequence). The length of the CDR3 is 15 residues. The CDR3, as DNA: TGTGCCAGCAGCGCCCGGGACAGAGGTTGGTACGAGCAGTACTTC. This codes for CASSARDRGWYEQYF.

CDR3 bases: TGTGCCAGCAGCCTCCTCGGGGGGCCTTACTTC. Residues: CASSLLGGPYF. The chain employs TRBV7-9 and TRBJ2-7, with a tentative D call TRBD2 (7 bases). This CDR3 contains 11 residues. CDR1 and CDR2 from the germline V gene are SEHNR and FQNEAQ (reference sequence). V was trimmed by 5 bases and J by 13 bases, leaving 15 bases between them.

This clonotype occurred once. The CDR3 reads CASSPLSGPSTDTQYF. The CDR3 DNA reads TGTGCCAGCAGCCCACTTAGCGGGCCTAGCACAGATACGCAGTATTTT. The chain couples TRBV4-2 to TRBJ2-3; 7 bases are a match to TRBD2. Per the germline V gene, CDR1 is LGHNA and CDR2 is YNFKEQ. Trimming removed 4 bases from V and 0 bases from J; junction bases left unmatched: 7. There are 16 residues in the CDR3.

The rearrangement links TRBV27 to TRBJ2-7, with 7 bases identical to TRBD1. Germline loops: CDR1 MNHEY, CDR2 SMNVEV (reference sequence). Germline trimming cut 5 bases from V and 2 bases from J; bases unmatched to any gene: 6. CDR3 length: 14 amino acids. This CDR3 reads CASSVNRGPYEQYF. In DNA form, the CDR3 reads TGTGCCAGCAGTGTCAACAGGGGTCCCTACGAGCAGTACTTC.

The V and J genes are TRBV20-1 and TRBJ2-1; TRBD1 matches 7 bases. The length of the CDR3 is 13 residues. Losses at the gene ends were 5 bases for V and 9 bases for J; bases not matched to a gene: 10. Germline loops: CDR1 DFQATT, CDR2 SNEGSKA (reference sequence). The CDR3 DNA is TGCAGTGCTGGCGAAACAGGGGAAGTTGAGCAGTTCTTC. Translated, it gives CSAGETGEVEQFF.

The chain links TRBV4-1 to TRBJ2-1; possibly TRBD2 for D (5 bases). CDR3 length: 16 residues. V was pared by 3 bases and J by 5 bases, with 17 bases between. Per the germline V gene, CDR1 is MGHRA and CDR2 is YSYEKL. The CDR3 DNA is TGCGCCAGCAGCCAGGGCGCTGACTACCGGGACAATGAGCAGTTCTTC. It translates to CASSQGADYRDNEQFF.

J is TRBJ1-6 and V is TRBV4-3; D possibly corresponds to TRBD1 (5 bases). The CDR3 spans 14 residues. In germline, CDR1 is LGHNA, CDR2 YSLEER. V shed 1 base and J shed 11 bases, with 12 bases lying between them. CDR3 in amino acids: CASSQAGTQTPLHF. The CDR3 DNA reads TGCGCCAGCAGCCAAGCCGGGACCCAAACACCCCTCCACTTT.

As regards this clonotype: A much larger clone sits a single nucleotide away, making a read error possible. The CDR3 protein is CAGSWGTGYEQYF. Written as DNA, the CDR3 is TGTGCCGGCAGCTGGGGGACAGGTTACGAGCAGTACTTC. The V call is TRBV11-2, the J call TRBJ2-7, with 8 bases aligning to TRBD1. Germline loops: CDR1 SGHAT, CDR2 FQNNGV. This CDR3 is 13 amino acids long.

This clonotype showed up just a few times. This rearrangement joins TRBV27 to TRBJ2-1; tentative D call: TRBD1 (12 bases). Looked up from germline, CDR1 is MNHEY and CDR2 is SMNVEV (reference sequence). Deletions cut 5 bases from V and 7 bases from J, with 30 bases between. The CDR3 has 19 residues. This chain's CDR3 is CASSPGTGGRLAGRNEQFF. The CDR3 nucleotides read TGTGCCAGCAGTCCTGGGACAGGGGGCCGACTAGCGGGACGTAATGAGCAGTTCTTC.

V is TRBV6-2 or TRBV6-3 and J is TRBJ2-1, with D tentatively TRBD2 (6 bases). The ends were cut back, 6 bases at V and 5 bases at J, with 11 bases in the middle. Per germline, CDR1 MNHEY and CDR2 SVGEGT. This CDR3 has 13 residues. In DNA form, the CDR3 reads TGTGCCAGCAGGTCCGCGGGGCACAATGAGCAGTTCTTC. Its protein product is CASRSAGHNEQFF.

This chain joins TRBV27 and TRBJ2-2, with TRBD2 identical over 13 bases. Losses at the gene ends were 0 bases for V and 6 bases for J; bases not matched to a gene: 4. CDR1 and CDR2 (germline): MNHEY, SMNVEV (reference sequence). The CDR3 has 17 amino acids. The chain's CDR3 is CASSLSRLAGGPGELFF. CDR3 coding DNA: TGTGCCAGCAGTTTATCGAGACTAGCGGGAGGACCCGGGGAGCTGTTTTTT.

The chain links TRBV5-1 to TRBJ2-2, with D maybe TRBD1 (7 bases). This CDR3 has 15 amino acids. Looked up from germline, CDR1 is SGHRS and CDR2 is YFSETQ. V lost 3 bases and J lost 4, with 13 bases in between. CDR3 bases: TGCGCCAGCAGCTCGGAGGGACAGCCCACCGGGGAGCTGTTTTTT. Protein sequence: CASSSEGQPTGELFF.

This clonotype was picked up a small number of times. The chain links TRBV7-2 to TRBJ2-5; D not certain. Trimming stripped 10 bases from V and 4 bases from J, with 4 bases between. CDR1 and CDR2 from the germline V gene are SGHTA and FQGNSA. This CDR3 is built from 9 residues. The CDR3 protein is CAIGETQYF. The DNA of the CDR3 is TGTGCCATAGGAGAGACCCAGTACTTC.

A few counts support this clonotype. The chain is built from TRBV27 and TRBJ2-5; D is uncertain. This CDR3 contains 15 residues. V dropped 9 bases and J dropped 3 bases, with 20 bases sitting between them. The germline CDR1 and CDR2 sequences are MNHEY and SMNVEV (reference sequence). CDR3 region: CARNYTSQREETQYF. In nucleotides, the CDR3 is TGTGCCAGGAACTACACTTCCCAAAGGGAAGAGACCCAGTACTTC.

The chain is built from TRBV20-1 and TRBJ2-7; 7 bases map to TRBD1. This CDR3 has 13 residues. The V segment lost 3 bases and the J segment 0 bases; nucleotides outside the gene matches: 2. Germline V gives CDR1 DFQATT, CDR2 SNEGSKA (reference sequence). CDR3 loop: CSARGDSSYEQYF. The DNA for the CDR3 is TGCAGTGCTAGGGGGGACAGCTCCTACGAGCAGTACTTC.

V gene TRBV29-1 combines with J gene TRBJ2-1, with D maybe TRBD1 (6 bases). Germline-derived CDR1 and CDR2 are SQVTM and ANQGSEA. The CDR3 extends over 14 amino acids. V gave up 4 bases and J gave up 3 bases, with 13 bases separating them. This chain's CDR3 is CSVVGGVDYNEQFF. CDR3 coding DNA: TGCAGCGTTGTTGGGGGCGTCGACTACAATGAGCAGTTCTTC.

The chain has TRBV19 and TRBJ2-7; TRBD2 aligns across 10 bases. The germline gives CDR1 LNHDA, CDR2 SQIVND (reference sequence). This CDR3 has 15 amino acids. V lost 5 bases and J lost 2; bases outside the gene matches: 6. This CDR3 reads CASSPQAGGPYEQYF. CDR3 nucleotides: TGTGCCAGTAGTCCCCAAGCGGGAGGGCCCTACGAGCAGTACTTC.

The V gene is TRBV6-1, the J gene TRBJ2-5; 12 nucleotides line up with TRBD2. The junction had 12 bases not matched to a gene; V was cut back by 5 bases and J by 5 bases. Germline lookup yields CDR1 MNHNS and CDR2 SASEGT. This CDR3 is built from 17 residues. CDR3 protein: CASSPGSSGRASETQYF. CDR3 nucleotide sequence: TGTGCCAGCAGTCCCGGGTCTAGCGGGAGGGCCTCGGAGACCCAGTACTTC.

The rearrangement joins TRBV6-2 or TRBV6-3 to TRBJ1-2; D is unresolved. In germline, CDR1 is MNHEY, CDR2 SVGEGT. The CDR3 has 12 amino acids. V was cut by 4 bases and J by 4 bases, with 7 bases left in between. CDR3 coding DNA: TGTGCCAGCAGTTCCCAAAGCTATGGCTACACCTTC. Its protein is CASSSQSYGYTF.

This clonotype has more than one count but fewer than ten. The CDR3 region is CASSPQPTVDTEAFF. The DNA of the CDR3 is TGTGCCAGCAGCCCCCAGCCGACGGTGGACACTGAAGCTTTCTTT. The chain has TRBV11-2 and TRBJ1-1; D gene unclear. This CDR3 contains 15 residues. Germline CDR1 reads SGHAT; CDR2 reads FQNNGV. The V end lost 5 bases, the J end lost 3 bases, and 16 bases lay between the germline ends.

This chain uses TRBV6-2 or TRBV6-3 with TRBJ2-7; D unclear. The CDR3 is 11 residues long. Trimming pared 5 bases from V and 4 bases from J, leaving 6 bases between. Germline V gene data show CDR1 as MNHEY and CDR2 as SVGEGT. This CDR3 reads CASSQQYEQYF. The CDR3 DNA follows: TGTGCCAGCAGTCAGCAGTACGAGCAGTACTTC.

In its sample, this clonotype was seen a few times. The chain couples TRBV20-1 to TRBJ1-1; D uncertain. V lost 3 bases and J 10 bases, leaving 12 bases between the germline ends. CDR3 length equals 11 residues. CDR1 is DFQATT, CDR2 SNEGSKA, per germline (reference sequence). The CDR3, as DNA: TGCAGTGCTAGTCAAGGGCCAGCAGCTTTCTTT. It codes for CSASQGPAAFF.

This sequence joins TRBV7-8 and TRBJ2-7; no clear D gene. The length of the CDR3 is 14 residues. The germline gives CDR1 SGHVS, CDR2 FQNEAQ. Between the trimmed V and J ends, which lost 1 base and 2 bases, there was a span of 9 bases. CDR3 in amino acids: CASSLGGGTYEQYF. Written as DNA, the CDR3 is TGTGCCAGCAGCTTAGGTGGCGGTACCTACGAGCAGTACTTC.

This clonotype has more than one count but fewer than ten. The CDR3 DNA follows: TGCACGGCTGGTGGGACTAGCGGGAGGCGGGAGCAGTTCTTC. Amino acids: CTAGGTSGRREQFF. The chain couples TRBV20-1 to TRBJ2-1; 15 bases are shared with TRBD2. The V gene's germline CDR1 is DFQATT and CDR2 SNEGSKA (reference sequence). The CDR3 is 14 residues long.

The J gene is TRBJ2-1, the V gene TRBV7-6, with D tentatively TRBD2 (6 bases). Deletions cut 5 bases from V and 8 bases from J, with 25 bases between. The CDR3 covers 17 residues. Germline V gives CDR1 SGHVS, CDR2 FNYEAQ. Here the CDR3 DNA reads TGTGCCAGCAGCCCGGCGGTGGAGGAGGGCCCTACAGATGAGCAGTTCTTC. Residues: CASSPAVEEGPTDEQFF.